The entry below gives a single T cell receptor beta chain sequence along with its context. This clonotype was picked up a small number of times. It has no known antigen specificity. Base-call qualities are not available, and no considerably larger clone is one nucleotide away. Deletion took 0 bases off V and 4 bases off J, with a span of 10 bases between the germline ends. CDR1 and CDR2 are read off the germline V gene as SGHTS and YDEGEE. The CDR3 has 14 amino acids, counting the end cysteine and phenylalanine. Only the CDR3 DNA stays, 42 bases, in frame from base 1. Read against the paper, the sample's treatment or condition label means: approximately nine-day PBMC culture with coronavirus spike peptide pools or control peptides (ViraFEST assay). The ViraFEST assay, used in the study, expanded antigen-specific T cells with peptide pools and then identified the expanded clonotypes through TCR sequencing. The convalescent patients' positive SARS-CoV-2 PCR tests were from March to December 2020, which was before the Alpha, Beta and Delta variants emerged in the United States. Over 1.5 million PBMCs per well were cultured in IMDM with roughly 5% human AB serum and roughly 9.3 IU/ml IL-2, plus 10 ug/ml peptide pools. On days 3 and 7, half of the culture medium was replaced with fresh IL-2-containing medium. After around 11 days of culture, CD4+ T cells were isolated by negative selection using the EasySep CD4+ T cell isolation kit. PBMCs were separated from whole blood using Ficoll-Paque Plus gradient centrifugation and then either used fresh or cryopreserved at -140C. Triplicate wells were generally used for each culture condition.

This entry is derived from a study of vaccination and CD4 T cells after COVID-19 (dated by TCRdb to 2021 to 2024). With regard to the full study: Convalescent patients had a positive SARS-CoV-2 result on nasal swab PCR, and of these patients, some 10 had mild disease and one had severe disease. In the convalescent cohort there were six males and four females, among whom were two Hispanic individuals, seven Caucasians, two Asians and one multiracial person. Each participant got two doses of either the Pfizer-BioNTech BNT162b2 vaccine (n=8) or the Moderna mRNA-1273 vaccine (n=2). Post-COVID blood samples from convalescent patients were collected a median of 101 days after diagnosis, with a range of roughly 35 to 161 days. The time from the second vaccine dose to post-vaccine blood sampling had a median of roughly 72 days and ranged from about 12 to 241 days. Culture stimuli were overlapping spike peptide pools from SARS-CoV-2 and from the common cold coronaviruses HCoV-NL63, HCoV-OC43 and HCoV-229E. Control cultures received a CEFX viral epitope pool as the positive control, an HIV-1 Nef peptide pool as the negative control, or no peptide. The spike-specific CD4+ TCR repertoire was compared before and after mRNA vaccination in over nine COVID-19 convalescent patients and a handful of infection-naive healthy vaccine recipients. What the study reported, not specific to this receptor: Among convalescent patients, a median about 90% of the SARS-CoV-2-reactive clones seen after vaccination appeared only after vaccination, which suggests priming specific to the vaccine. In convalescent patients, nearly all vaccine-specific clones (304 of 307) were found to be mono-reactive for SARS-CoV-2 spike rather than cross-reactive with common cold coronaviruses. An increase in the median number of SARS-CoV-2-reactive clonotypes from more than 20 after infection to roughly 38 after vaccination was observed, but the change was not found to be significant. The number of convalescent patients in the study was relatively small, and the study did not examine early timepoints following natural infection.

Libraries were constructed by PCR. DNA from cultured CD4+ T cells was subjected to TCR sequencing with the Oncomine TCR Beta short-read assay at the Johns Hopkins FTIC core. The QIAamp micro DNA kit was used to extract genomic DNA from the cultured CD4+ T cells. Oncomine TCR Beta libraries from cultured CD4+ T cells were pooled with unique dual indexes and sequenced on an Illumina iSeq 100. Processing in the source paper ran as follows. Non-productive sequences were removed, and CDR3s not starting with C, not ending with F or W, or shorter than 7 amino acids were discarded. Antigen-specific clonotypes were identified using the MANAFEST web application through comparison of peptide-stimulated wells with reference and other culture wells. An FDR below 0.05, an odds ratio above 5, and a productive frequency above 0.1% in at least two of three replicate wells were required for clones to be considered positive. A clonotype counted as cross-reactive if it showed significant expansion both in the SARS-CoV-2 spike wells and in at least one common cold coronavirus spike condition. Similarity between CDR3 sequences was evaluated in R version 3.6.1 using Levenshtein distances (stringdist) and unrooted phylogenetic trees (ape). TCRdb reran the public reads through fastp at Q25 and MiXCR, keeping productive beta chains. Rows with one shared CDR3 protein collapse into an entry with the most common genes and DNA. It is TCRdb's table, rather than the study itself, that gives the V and J calls and clone size. The sample table shows 4,000 to 5,000 distinct CDR3 sequences, and roughly a third are seen once. Around 58% of the sample belongs to the ten largest clones.

The sequence was obtained from a human donor who had recovered from COVID-19. The sample consisted of CD4+ T cells from blood, cultured in vitro, taken after SARS-CoV-2 vaccination. The chain was built from TRBV5-8 and TRBJ1-2; no D gene call is confident. The CDR3 sequence is CASSLEVVFYGYTF. The bases are TGTGCCAGCAGCTTGGAGGTCGTATTCTATGGCTACACCTTC. The variable domain in full, with residues beyond the CDR3 obtained from the reference TRBV5-8 and TRBJ1-2 genes, is EAGVTQSPTHLIKTRGQQATLRCSPISGHTSVYWYQQALGLGLQFLLWYDEGEERNRGNFPPRFSGRQFPNYSSELNVNALELEDSALYLCASSLEVVFYGYTFGSGTRLTVV.